Below, 4 T cell receptor beta chains from the same sample are listed, as sequenced in a study of OX40 agonist ivuxolimab in advanced cancers. This table comes from immunoSEQ multiplex PCR, and its TCRdb copy is limited to in-frame clones, with some not included. The table has approximately 130,000 clones, about nine tenths seen once. Specimen: CD4+ or CD8+ T cells sorted from blood, collected in a trial of the OX40 agonist ivuxolimab. These receptor sequences come from an adult with an advanced solid tumor such as melanoma, head and neck, liver or kidney cancer.

The J gene is TRBJ2-3, the V gene TRBV28; either TRBD1 or TRBD2 may fit D (5 bases each). V was cut by 6 bases and J by 4 bases, with 17 bases left in between. Germline lookup yields CDR1 MDHEN and CDR2 SYDVKM. This CDR3 is 15 amino acids long. The DNA of the CDR3 is TGTGCCAGCAGCAAGGGGACCCAACCATCAGATACGCAGTATTTT. It yields the protein CASSKGTQPSDTQYF.

Written as DNA, the CDR3 is TGTGCCAGTAGTATAACTAGCGGAACTAGCACAGATACGCAGTATTTT. This translates into CASSITSGTSTDTQYF. V is TRBV19 and J is TRBJ2-3; the match to TRBD2 covers 8 bases. Per germline, CDR1 LNHDA and CDR2 SQIVND (reference sequence). The CDR3 has 16 residues. The trim removed 2 bases at V and 0 bases at J, leaving 4 bases unmatched.

The V gene is TRBV18, the J gene TRBJ1-1; D call uncertain. CDR3 length: 13 amino acids. Germline values: CDR1 KGHSH, CDR2 LQKENI. Trimming removed 2 bases from V and 5 bases from J, with 9 bases in between. CDR3 protein: CASSPDVGTEAFF. The CDR3 DNA follows: TGTGCCAGCTCACCAGACGTGGGGACTGAAGCTTTCTTT.

V is TRBV7-9 and J is TRBJ1-1; 8 nucleotides match TRBD1. Per the germline V gene, CDR1 is SEHNR and CDR2 is FQNEAQ (reference sequence). The CDR3 has 15 amino acids. Unmatched junction bases numbered 13, after V lost 5 bases and J lost 8 bases. CDR3 DNA sequence: TGTGCCAGCAGCCCAAAGATACGGACAGGGATAGAAGCTTTCTTT. Its protein is CASSPKIRTGIEAFF.